Shown below are 13 T cell receptor beta chains from a single sample sequenced in a study of T cells expressing NK-cell markers. For each CDR3 protein, TCRdb gives one entry from its re-call of the 5' RACE reads, without DNA. The listing contains about 380,000 distinct CDR3 sequences. Sequenced sample: blood T cells: a sorted CD56 or NKG2C T cell subset, CD4+ or CD8+ T cells, or bulk PBMC T cells (not recorded which). The source is a man aged 18 to 69 in good health.

V gene TRBV27 combines with J gene TRBJ2-7; TCRdb gives TRBD1 as the D gene, but with no DNA this cannot be confirmed. The CDR3 is made up of 17 amino acids. The V gene's germline CDR1 is MNHEY and CDR2 SMNVEV (reference sequence). The CDR3: CASSSIRGREGSYEQYF.

The chain links TRBV7-9 to TRBJ1-2; TCRdb indicates TRBD1, and absent DNA this call remains unverified. The germline V gene encodes CDR1 SEHNR and CDR2 FQNEAQ (reference sequence). The CDR3 totals 16 residues. This CDR3 reads CASSLAGHRGLDGYTF.

The V call is TRBV6-1, the J call TRBJ2-2; absent DNA, TCRdb's TRBD1 call cannot be checked. The CDR3 is made up of 17 amino acids. The germline CDR1 and CDR2 sequences are MNHNS and SASEGT. CDR3 in amino acids: CASSRRDRSNAAGELFF.

J is TRBJ1-2 and V is TRBV29-1; TCRdb lists TRBD1, though no DNA is available to test this call. Per the germline V gene, CDR1 is SQVTM and CDR2 is ANQGSEA. CDR3 length equals 14 residues. The CDR3 spells CSAYGTGGFRGYTF. Full variable domain (rest looked up from reference TRBV29-1 and TRBJ1-2): SAVISQKPSRDICQRGTSLTIQCQVDSQVTMMFWYRQQPGQSLTLIATANQGSEATYESGFVIDKFPISRPNLTFSTLTVSNMSPEDSSIYLCSAYGTGGFRGYTFGSGTRLTVV.

The chain carries TRBV6-6 and TRBJ2-2; with no DNA, the TCRdb D assignment of TRBD1 cannot be verified. This CDR3 has 13 residues. Germline CDR1 and CDR2: MNHNY and SVGAGI (reference sequence). This CDR3 reads CATGGGRTGELFF.

This sequence joins TRBV7-2 and TRBJ2-7. Germline V gene sequence: CDR1 SGHTA, CDR2 FQGNSA. The length of the CDR3 is 13 residues. CDR3 amino acids: CASSPHGFGEQYF.

V and J are TRBV6-1 and TRBJ2-6; absent DNA, TCRdb's TRBD1 call cannot be checked. The germline V gene encodes CDR1 MNHNS and CDR2 SASEGT. This CDR3 is 15 amino acids long. CDR3 region: CASSPRQGGANVLTF.

This sequence joins TRBV20-1 and TRBJ1-2; TCRdb's D call of TRBD1 is untestable without DNA. CDR1 and CDR2 from the germline V gene are DFQATT and SNEGSKA (reference sequence). This CDR3 comprises 13 residues. CDR3 amino acids: CSARPRQGHGYTF.

The chain couples TRBV7-9 to TRBJ2-7. This CDR3 is 13 amino acids long. Germline CDR1 is SEHNR and CDR2 is FQNEAQ (reference sequence). CDR3 amino acids: CASSLEVRYEQYF.

The J gene is TRBJ2-1, the V gene TRBV3-1; absent DNA, TCRdb's TRBD1 call cannot be checked. Per the germline V gene, CDR1 is LGHDT and CDR2 is YNNKEL (reference sequence). CDR3 size: 18 residues. The CDR3: CASSQVLQGGAIISEQFF.

This chain joins TRBV6-4 and TRBJ1-2. The CDR3 runs 17 residues. The germline gives CDR1 MRHNA, CDR2 SNTAGT. The CDR3 is CASSDSVGVTLNYGYTF.

The chain carries TRBV4-2 and TRBJ2-2; the TCRdb call, TRBD2, lacks DNA for checking. The CDR3 has 17 residues. Germline values: CDR1 LGHNA, CDR2 YNFKEQ. The CDR3: CASSRPTSGGGTGELFF.

The chain recombines TRBV3-1 with TRBJ1-2; TCRdb reports TRBD1, a call that lacks DNA to check it against. Looked up from germline, CDR1 is LGHDT and CDR2 is YNNKEL (reference sequence). This CDR3 spans 14 amino acids. This CDR3 reads CASSYIGGTYGYTF.